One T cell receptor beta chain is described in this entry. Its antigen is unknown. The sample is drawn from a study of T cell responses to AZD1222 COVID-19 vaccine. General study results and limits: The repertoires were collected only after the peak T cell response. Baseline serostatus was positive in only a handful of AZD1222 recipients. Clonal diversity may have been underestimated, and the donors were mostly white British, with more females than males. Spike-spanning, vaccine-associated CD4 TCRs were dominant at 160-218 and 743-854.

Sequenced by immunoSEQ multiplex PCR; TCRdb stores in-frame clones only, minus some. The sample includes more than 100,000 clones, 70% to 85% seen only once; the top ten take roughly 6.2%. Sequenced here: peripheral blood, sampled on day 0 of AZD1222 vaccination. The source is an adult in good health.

In DNA form, the CDR3 reads TGCAGTGCTAGTTTCACCCAGGGTCAGCCCCAGCATTTT. Translation gives CSASFTQGQPQHF. The chain uses TRBV20-1 and TRBJ1-5; D may be TRBD1 (5 bases). This CDR3 comprises 13 residues. V was pared by 3 bases and J by 6 bases, with 12 bases between. Per germline, CDR1 DFQATT and CDR2 SNEGSKA (reference sequence).